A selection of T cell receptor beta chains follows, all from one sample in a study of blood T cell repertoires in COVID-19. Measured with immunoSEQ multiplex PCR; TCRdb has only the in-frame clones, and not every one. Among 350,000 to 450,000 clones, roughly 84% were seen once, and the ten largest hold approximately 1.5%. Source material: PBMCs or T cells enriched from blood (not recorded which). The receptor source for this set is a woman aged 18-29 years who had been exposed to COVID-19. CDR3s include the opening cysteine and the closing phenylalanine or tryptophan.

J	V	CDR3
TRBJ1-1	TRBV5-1	CASSSWEGTTEAFF
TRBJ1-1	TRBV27	CASQGFTEAFF
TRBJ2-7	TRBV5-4	CASSLGLAGGDF
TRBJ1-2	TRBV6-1	CASSEDLSGSYGYTF
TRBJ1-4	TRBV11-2	CASSPLNYPRNEKLFF
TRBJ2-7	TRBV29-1	CSVLTRGLSSYEQYF
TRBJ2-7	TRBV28	CASSSLGLAIYEQYF
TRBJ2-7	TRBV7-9	CASSLGTRGRVSEQYF
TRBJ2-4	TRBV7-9	CASSFTGTSGTLAKNIQYF
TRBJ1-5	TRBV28	CASSFIGGYQPQHF
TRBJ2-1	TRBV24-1	CATSPWESYNEQFF
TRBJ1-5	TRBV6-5	CASSPDSYNQPQHF
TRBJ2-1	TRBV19	CASSIVAANEQFF
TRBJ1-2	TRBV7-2	CASSLMGQGADGYTF
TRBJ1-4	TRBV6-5	CASRQSQGKLFF
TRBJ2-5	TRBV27	CASSFEEGETQYF
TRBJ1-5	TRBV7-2	CASSPALGGLGSQPQHF
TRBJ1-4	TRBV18	CASSPVGAGEKLFF